The next 17 T cell receptor beta chains were all read from a single sample in a study of blood T cell repertoires in COVID-19. Data came from immunoSEQ multiplex PCR; TCRdb stores just in-frame clones and leaves some out. The sample carries about 270,000 clones, around 90% recorded once. The sequenced sample consisted of PBMCs or T cells enriched from blood (not recorded which). These receptors came from a woman aged 45-59 years who had recovered from COVID-19.

V is TRBV24-1 and J is TRBJ2-1; D gene uncertain. V lost 6 bases and J 7 bases, leaving 15 bases between the germline ends. This CDR3 has 14 residues. Germline lookup yields CDR1 KGHDR and CDR2 SFDVKD. CDR3 sequence: CATSPSVMRNEQFF. CDR3 bases: TGTGCCACCAGTCCGTCCGTGATGAGGAATGAGCAGTTCTTC.

Worth noting for this clone: The sample holds other DNA sequences that translate to the same CDR3. The V call is TRBV4-3, the J call TRBJ1-1; TRBD1 matches 8 bases. Trimming took 0 bases from V and 1 from J; bases not matched to a gene: 4. In germline, CDR1 is LGHNA, CDR2 YSLEER. This CDR3 spans 16 amino acids. The CDR3 loop is CASSQDPQGANTEAFF. In DNA form, the CDR3 reads TGCGCCAGCAGCCAAGACCCGCAGGGGGCGAACACTGAAGCTTTCTTT.

This chain connects TRBV10-3 to TRBJ1-1; possibly TRBD1 for D (5 bases). The CDR3 runs 13 residues. Between the trimmed V and J ends, which lost 7 bases and 3 bases, there was a span of 12 bases. Per germline, CDR1 ENHRY and CDR2 SYGVKD. Here the CDR3 reads CAITLGGDTEAFF. The CDR3 DNA follows: TGTGCCATCACCCTCGGGGGGGACACTGAAGCTTTCTTT.

The rearrangement links TRBV9 to TRBJ1-1; TRBD1 matches 8 bases. CDR1 and CDR2 (germline): SGDLS, YYNGEE. V shed 4 bases, J shed 1 base, and the junction held 6 bases outside the gene matches. The CDR3 loop spans 15 amino acids. CDR3 sequence (DNA): TGTGCCAGCAGCTACACCGGGACAGGGAACACTGAAGCTTTCTTT. Translation gives CASSYTGTGNTEAFF. The full variable domain, with the rest looked up from reference TRBV9 and TRBJ1-1, is DSGVTQTPKHLITATGQRVTLRCSPRSGDLSVYWYQQSLDQGLQFLIQYYNGEERAKGNILERFSAQQFPDLHSELNLSSLELGDSALYFCASSYTGTGNTEAFFGQGTRLTVV.

The DNA for the CDR3 is TGTGCCAGCCGACTAGGCTCCCATGGAGATACGCAGTATTTT. Protein product: CASRLGSHGDTQYF. V gene TRBV3-1 (or the pseudogene TRBV3-2) combines with J gene TRBJ2-3; D is possibly TRBD2 (6 bases). V was shortened by 8 bases and J by 5 bases, with 17 bases between the two germline ends. The germline V gene encodes CDR1 LGHDT and CDR2 YNNKEL (reference sequence). This CDR3 region has 14 residues.

V gene TRBV7-2 combines with J gene TRBJ2-2, with TRBD2 identical over 9 bases. CDR1 is SGHTA, CDR2 FQGNSA, per germline. V lost 3 bases to trimming and J lost 1 base; unmatched junction nucleotides: 6. The CDR3 runs 17 residues. The CDR3, as DNA: TGTGCCAGCAGCTTTGGCGGGAGGGCCCGGAACACCGGGGAGCTGTTTTTT. Translating gives CASSFGGRARNTGELFF. Complete variable domain (other parts from reference TRBV7-2 and TRBJ2-2): GAGVSQSPSNKVTEKGKDVELRCDPISGHTALYWYRQSLGQGLEFLIYFQGNSAPDKSGLPSDRFSAERTGGSVSTLTIQRTQQEDSAVYLCASSFGGRARNTGELFFGEGSRLTVL.

V usage is TRBV28 and J usage is TRBJ1-1; the D is unclear. Germline CDR1 and CDR2: MDHEN and SYDVKM. This CDR3 has 14 amino acids. Trimming shortened V by 3 bases and J by 7 bases, and 15 bases separated the two germline ends. CDR3 sequence reads: CASSLLAANHEAFF. The DNA for the CDR3 is TGTGCCAGCAGTTTGCTAGCAGCGAACCATGAAGCTTTCTTT.

With respect to this clone: Other DNA variants within this sample encode the same CDR3. This sequence joins TRBV15 and TRBJ1-1, with 9 bases that match TRBD1. Germline assignment: CDR1 LNHNV and CDR2 YYDKDF (reference sequence). The CDR3 runs to 15 residues. The V gene end was trimmed by 0 bases and the J gene end by 4 bases; junction bases not matched to a gene: 3. In DNA form, the CDR3 reads TGTGCCACCAGCAGAGAGGGACAGGGACTCACTGAAGCTTTCTTT. Protein: CATSREGQGLTEAFF.

V is TRBV9 and J is TRBJ2-7, with 8 bases aligning to TRBD2. The ends lost 3 bases at V and 2 bases at J; junction bases unmatched: 7. Germline CDR1 SGDLS, CDR2 YYNGEE. The length of the CDR3 is 15 residues. The CDR3 here is CASSGHSGTTYEQYF. The DNA of the CDR3 is TGTGCCAGCAGCGGACATAGCGGGACCACCTACGAGCAGTACTTC.

The chain joins TRBV6-5 to TRBJ1-3; 7 bases map to TRBD1. CDR1 and CDR2 from the germline V gene are MNHEY and SVGAGI. The CDR3 covers 12 residues. The ends lost 6 bases at V and 8 bases at J; junction bases unmatched: 4. CDR3 coding DNA: TGTGCCAGCAGGTCCACAGGGGACACCATATATTTT. Amino acids: CASRSTGDTIYF.

The CDR3 here is CASSLSQRQALTPAAPLHF. The CDR3 bases are TGTGCCAGCAGCTTGTCGCAGAGACAGGCACTAACCCCAGCGGCACCCCTCCACTTT. The chain links TRBV11-3 to TRBJ1-6; tentative D call: TRBD1 (6 bases). CDR3 length equals 19 residues. V shed 3 bases and J shed 11 bases, with 29 bases lying between them. In germline, CDR1 is SGHNT, CDR2 YENEEA.

The V and J genes are TRBV15 and TRBJ2-5; the D is unclear. CDR3 length equals 15 residues. Trimming shortened V by 1 base and J by 1 base, and 10 bases separated the two germline ends. Per germline, CDR1 LNHNV and CDR2 YYDKDF (reference sequence). As DNA, the CDR3 is TGTGCCACCAGCAGAGGACGCAGCGCCCAAGAGACCCAGTACTTC. As protein: CATSRGRSAQETQYF.

The rearrangement uses TRBV7-3 and TRBJ2-7; 12 nucleotides line up with TRBD2. V lost 6 bases to trimming and J lost 5 bases; unmatched junction nucleotides: 5. Germline V gene data show CDR1 as SGHTA and CDR2 as FQGTGA. This CDR3 contains 14 residues. CDR3 loop: CASSLAGGPNEQYF. The CDR3 DNA is TGTGCCAGCAGTCTAGCGGGAGGGCCCAACGAGCAGTACTTC. The full variable domain, with the rest looked up from reference TRBV7-3 and TRBJ2-7, is GAGVSQTPSNKVTEKGKYVELRCDPISGHTALYWYRQSLGQGPEFLIYFQGTGAADDSGLPNDRFFAVRPEGSVSTLKIQRTERGDSAVYLCASSLAGGPNEQYFGPGTRLTVT.

The V gene is TRBV7-8, the J gene TRBJ1-3; D gene ambiguous. CDR3 size: 14 residues. The V gene lost 0 bases and the J gene lost 1 base, with 4 bases spanning the gap. Germline values: CDR1 SGHVS, CDR2 FQNEAQ. The CDR3 DNA is TGTGCCAGCAGCTTAGCCAGTTCTGGAAACACCATATATTTT. As protein: CASSLASSGNTIYF.

The chain employs TRBV28 and TRBJ1-4, with D perhaps matching TRBD1 (5 bases). The CDR3 spans 14 residues. CDR1 MDHEN and CDR2 SYDVKM come from the germline V gene. The V end lost 2 bases, the J end lost 7 bases, and 11 bases lay between the germline ends. CDR3 region: CASSLDMGGEKLFF. The CDR3 bases are TGTGCCAGCAGTTTAGATATGGGGGGTGAAAAACTGTTTTTT.

About this clone: The sample carries other DNA sequences with the same CDR3. The J gene is TRBJ1-1, the V gene TRBV27; D is undetermined. The CDR3 has 13 residues. Germline assignment: CDR1 MNHEY and CDR2 SMNVEV (reference sequence). Trimming took 3 bases from V and 1 from J, leaving 6 bases between them. CDR3 sequence: CASSLRGNTEAFF. CDR3 nucleotide sequence: TGTGCCAGCAGTTTGCGGGGGAACACTGAAGCTTTCTTT.

The gene calls are TRBV23-1 and TRBJ2-7; TRBD1 agrees at 8 bases. TRBV23-1 is designated an ORF whose function remains uncertain. The ends lost 3 bases at V and 6 bases at J; junction bases unmatched: 4. CDR3 length equals 13 residues. As DNA, the CDR3 is TGCGCCAGCAGTCAGGACAGGGCCCCCGAGCAGTACTTC. Residues: CASSQDRAPEQYF.